This TCR beta chain was documented in a study of blood T cell repertoires in COVID-19 (TCRdb year 2020). For the wider study: Samples covering the acute and convalescent phases of COVID-19 were provided by collaborators in the United States, Italy and Spain. The prospective study material was composed of cDNA or gDNA derived from T cells, B-cell-depleted T cells, or PBMCs. Deeply sampled blood TCRbeta repertoires from subjects exposed to, actively infected with, or recovered from COVID-19 were included in the dataset. The repertoires were released in a freely available public database intended as a resource for research on the immune response to SARS-CoV-2. Samples were obtained from the ongoing ImmuneRACE study (first 160 participants) and from 1,200 or so subjects provided by 6 global collaborators. The sample metadata nearly always contained a de-identified subject ID, COVID-19 status, age in years and sex. Where available, HLA class I and class II types were taken from metadata supplied by the sample provider and were not determined by assay-based typing. Study-wide findings and limitations: Clinical and demographic metadata were provided uncurated, with the amount varying by source and participant.

Participants in the prospective study were enrolled through a virtual design, were aged roughly 18 to 90 years, and lived in 20 to 30 United States geographic areas. In the prospective study, cohorts were assigned on the basis of participant-reported clinical history obtained from a screening survey and a study questionnaire. Exposed participants had been in contact with someone with a PCR-confirmed or clinician-diagnosed COVID-19 case within 2 weeks of study entry. In the prospective study, whole blood, serum and a nasopharyngeal or oropharyngeal swab were collected from each participant by mobile phlebotomists. Participants in the prospective study had the option to provide additional blood draws and questionnaires over a roughly two-month period. Before DNA extraction, prospective study blood samples were shipped either frozen or at room temperature. Taken from cysteine to phenylalanine, the CDR3 has 16 residues. Just the 48-base CDR3 DNA is kept, in frame starting at base 1. The germline V gene gives CDR1 as MRHNA and CDR2 as SNTAGT. The junction shows trimming of 0 bases on V and 10 bases on J, and the gene matches do not reach 9 bases of it.

The immunoSEQ Assay, a bias-controlled multiplex PCR, was used to amplify TCRbeta CDR3 regions from genomic DNA. The study's processing was this. Nucleated cell counts per sample were estimated from amplification of reference gene primers within the assay. To quantify the absolute abundance of each unique TCRbeta CDR3 rearrangement, sequence reads were collapsed and filtered. For each sample, productive Simpson clonality was calculated as the square root of Simpson's diversity index over productive rearrangements. TCRdb's version of the immuneACCESS table is confined to in-frame rearrangements and falls short of the full clone set. An unresolved V gene accounts for under half of the shortfall where checked; the remainder is of unknown origin. The V and J calls and the clone size are those of that table, but D and trimming were determined from the DNA. The sample contains about 300,000 clones, around nine tenths of them found a single time. In total, the top ten clones hold 2.9% of the sample.

Remarks on this clone: It has no known antigen specificity. Base qualities are not recorded, but no much larger clone differs from it by a single base.

The rearrangement joined TRBV6-4 to TRBJ2-1; the central 10 bases match TRBD2. The source material was PBMCs or T cells enriched from blood (not recorded which). The clonotype was recovered from a woman aged 45-65 years who had been exposed to COVID-19. Here is the DNA: TGTGCCAGCAGTGACTCTCAGCGGGGGGGCTCAGAGGAGCAGTTCTTC. This encodes CASSDSQRGGSEEQFF.